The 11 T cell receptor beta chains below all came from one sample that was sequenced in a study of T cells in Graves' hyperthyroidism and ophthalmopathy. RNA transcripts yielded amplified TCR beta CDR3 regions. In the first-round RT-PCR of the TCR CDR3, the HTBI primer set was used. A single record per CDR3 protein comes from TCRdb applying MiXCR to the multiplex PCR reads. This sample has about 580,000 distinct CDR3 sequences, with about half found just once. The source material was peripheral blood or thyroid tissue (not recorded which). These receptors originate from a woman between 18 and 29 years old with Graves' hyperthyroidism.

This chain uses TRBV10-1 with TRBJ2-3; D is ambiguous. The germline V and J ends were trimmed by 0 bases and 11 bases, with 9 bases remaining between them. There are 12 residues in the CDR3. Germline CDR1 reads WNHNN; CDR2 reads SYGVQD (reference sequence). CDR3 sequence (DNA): TGCGCCAGCAGTGAGTCGAGGCAACAGCAGTATTTT. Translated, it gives CASSESRQQQYF.

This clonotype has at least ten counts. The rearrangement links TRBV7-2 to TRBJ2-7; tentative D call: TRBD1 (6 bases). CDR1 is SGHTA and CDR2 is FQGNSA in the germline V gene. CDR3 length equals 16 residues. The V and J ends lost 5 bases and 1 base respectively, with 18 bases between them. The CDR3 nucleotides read TGTGCCAGCAGCCCAGCCCCGGGACACGGATCCTACGAGCAGTACTTC. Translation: CASSPAPGHGSYEQYF.

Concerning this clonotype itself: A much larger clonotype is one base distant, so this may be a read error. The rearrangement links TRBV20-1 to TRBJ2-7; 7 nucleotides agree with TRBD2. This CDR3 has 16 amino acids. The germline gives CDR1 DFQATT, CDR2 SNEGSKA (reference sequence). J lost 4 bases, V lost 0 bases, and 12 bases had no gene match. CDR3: CSARDGGGEGSYEQYF. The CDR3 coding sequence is TGCAGTGCTAGAGACGGCGGGGGAGAGGGCTCTTACGAGCAGTACTTC.

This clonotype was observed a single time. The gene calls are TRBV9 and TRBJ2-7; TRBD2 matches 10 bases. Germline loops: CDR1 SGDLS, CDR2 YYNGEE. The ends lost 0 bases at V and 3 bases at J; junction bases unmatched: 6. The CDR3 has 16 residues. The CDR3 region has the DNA TGTGCCAGCAGCGTAGGGCTAGCGGGAGCCCACTACGAGCAGTACTTC. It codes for CASSVGLAGAHYEQYF.

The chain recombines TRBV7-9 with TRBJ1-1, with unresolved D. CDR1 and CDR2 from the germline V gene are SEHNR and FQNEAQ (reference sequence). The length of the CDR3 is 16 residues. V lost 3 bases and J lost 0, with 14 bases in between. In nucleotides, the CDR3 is TGTGCCAGCAGCTTCGGACTAGCGGGGATGAACACTGAAGCTTTCTTT. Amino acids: CASSFGLAGMNTEAFF.

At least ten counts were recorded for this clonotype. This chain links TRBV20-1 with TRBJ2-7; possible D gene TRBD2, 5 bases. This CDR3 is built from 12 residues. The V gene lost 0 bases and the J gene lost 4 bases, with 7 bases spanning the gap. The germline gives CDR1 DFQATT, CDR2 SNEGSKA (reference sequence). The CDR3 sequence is CSARDPGYEQYF. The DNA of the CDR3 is TGCAGTGCTAGAGATCCGGGATACGAGCAGTACTTC.

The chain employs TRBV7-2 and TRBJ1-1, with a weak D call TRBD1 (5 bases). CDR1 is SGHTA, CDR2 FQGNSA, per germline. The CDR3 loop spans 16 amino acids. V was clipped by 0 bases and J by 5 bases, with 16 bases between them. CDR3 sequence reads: CASSLAPGKTGTEAFF. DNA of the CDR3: TGTGCCAGCAGCTTAGCTCCAGGGAAAACGGGGACTGAAGCTTTCTTT.

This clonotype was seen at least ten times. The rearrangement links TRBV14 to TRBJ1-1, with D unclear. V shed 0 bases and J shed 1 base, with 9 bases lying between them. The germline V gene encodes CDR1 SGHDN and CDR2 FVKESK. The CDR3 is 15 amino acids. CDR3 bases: TGTGCCAGCAGCCAAGATTTCGATGCGAACACTGAAGCTTTCTTT. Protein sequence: CASSQDFDANTEAFF.

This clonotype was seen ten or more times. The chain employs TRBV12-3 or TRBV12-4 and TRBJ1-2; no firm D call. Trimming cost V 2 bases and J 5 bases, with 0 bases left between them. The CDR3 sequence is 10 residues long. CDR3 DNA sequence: TGTGCCAGCAGTTTATATGGCTACACCTTC. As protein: CASSLYGYTF.

CDR3 in amino acids: CASSLRREGRNEQFF. CDR3 DNA: TGTGCCAGCAGCTTAAGGCGGGAGGGGAGGAATGAGCAGTTCTTC. This chain links TRBV7-9 with TRBJ2-1; TRBD2 aligns across 9 bases. Germline trimming cut 2 bases from V and 7 bases from J; bases unmatched to any gene: 6. Germline V gene sequence: CDR1 SEHNR, CDR2 FQNEAQ (reference sequence). This CDR3 is built from 15 residues. Full variable domain (outside the CDR3, taken from reference TRBV7-9 and TRBJ2-1): DTGVSQNPRHKITKRGQNVTFRCDPISEHNRLYWYRQTLGQGPEFLTYFQNEAQLEKSRLLSDRFSAERPKGSFSTLEIQRTEQGDSAMYLCASSLRREGRNEQFFGPGTRLTVL.

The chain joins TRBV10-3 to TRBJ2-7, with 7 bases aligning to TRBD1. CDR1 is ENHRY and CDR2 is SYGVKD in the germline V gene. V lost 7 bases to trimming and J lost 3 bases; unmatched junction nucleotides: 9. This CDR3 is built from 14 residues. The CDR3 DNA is TGTGCCATCACCGATCGGGACAGAGACTACGAGCAGTACTTC. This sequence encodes CAITDRDRDYEQYF.